The T cell receptor (beta chain) described here comes from a study of tumor-infiltrating lymphocytes in primary liver carcinoma. Study context: The study included patients who were men and women aged 30 to 69 years. Samples returned roughly 3.5 to 7.13 million productive TCRbeta reads each. Read depth did not differ significantly between tissue types.

Findings of the study overall: Tumor-adjacent and tumor-blood pairs overlapped less than tumor region pairs did.

Germline DNA was extracted too, while blood RNA derived from unsorted whole blood. The template, 500 ng total RNA, yielded TCR beta cDNA made with a constant-region primer. A slightly modified ARM-PCR protocol with three nested multiplex PCR rounds produced these TCR beta libraries. One entry per CDR3 protein, called by TCRdb with MiXCR from the multiplex PCR reads. This table has about 350,000 distinct CDR3 sequences, 65% appearing once. This clonotype was seen repeatedly, ten times or more. Its antigen is still unknown. This receptor was taken from a man in his forties or fifties with primary liver carcinoma and hepatitis B virus infection. The sequencing input was peripheral blood.

The CDR3 sequence is CASSRDRETQYF. The CDR3 DNA follows: TGTGCCAGCAGCCGGGACAGAGAGACCCAGTACTTC. The rearrangement joins TRBV14 to TRBJ2-5; TRBD1 matches at 7 bases. This CDR3 has 12 amino acids. Germline loops: CDR1 SGHDN, CDR2 FVKESK. V lost 4 bases and J lost 4; bases outside the gene matches: 0.